Listed below are T cell receptor beta chains from one sample, sequenced in a study of CD4 T cells in relation to SARS-CoV-2 and coronaviruses. Assay: immunoSEQ multiplex PCR; the TCRdb copy retains only in-frame clones and omits some. The table shows about 59,000 clones, with 86% occurring only once. The sample comprised memory CD4+ T cells from PBMCs. These receptors came from a human donor in good health. Each CDR3 is given with its conserved first and last residue. D genes are given only for firm matches. Part of the rows lack a size; the others show once, few, many or a class for expanded clones.

clone_size j_call d_call v_call cdr3_aa cdr3_nt
NA TRBJ1-1 NA TRBV2 CASRGEHEAFF TGTGCCAGCAGGGGGGAACATGAAGCTTTCTTT
NA TRBJ1-5 NA TRBV2 CASRREFSNQPQHF TGTGCCAGCAGGAGGGAATTTAGCAATCAGCCCCAGCATTTT
NA TRBJ2-5 NA TRBV9 CASSRPGGWQETQYF TGTGCCAGCAGCCGGCCCGGGGGCTGGCAAGAGACCCAGTACTTC
NA TRBJ2-7 NA TRBV5-8 CASSFHEYEQYF TGTGCCAGCAGCTTTCACGAGTACGAGCAGTACTTC
NA TRBJ1-5 TRBD1 TRBV30 CAWSFGQGAQPQHF TGTGCCTGGAGCTTCGGGCAGGGGGCACAGCCCCAGCATTTT
NA TRBJ1-1 TRBD1 TRBV7-3 CASSLKGQGMEAFF TGTGCCAGCAGCTTAAAGGGACAGGGGATGGAAGCTTTCTTT
NA TRBJ2-3 NA TRBV5-4 CASSLYVGSTDTQYF TGTGCCAGCAGCTTGTACGTGGGAAGCACAGATACGCAGTATTTT
NA TRBJ2-5 TRBD2 TRBV11-2 CASSTGLAFETQYF TGTGCCAGCAGCACAGGACTAGCTTTCGAGACCCAGTACTTC
NA TRBJ1-2 TRBD1 TRBV28 CASSSSDRVVGYTF TGTGCCAGCAGTTCCTCGGACAGGGTAGTTGGCTACACCTTC
NA TRBJ2-2 NA TRBV7-8 CASSPRESNTGELFF TGTGCCAGCAGCCCCCGGGAATCGAACACCGGGGAGCTGTTTTTT
NA TRBJ2-3 TRBD2 TRBV4-1 CASSLKTSGSSTDTQYF TGCGCCAGCAGCCTAAAGACTAGCGGATCTAGCACAGATACGCAGTATTTT
NA TRBJ2-3 NA TRBV27 CASGRDRGTSGRPDTQYF TGTGCCAGCGGGCGGGACAGGGGTACTAGCGGGCGTCCAGATACGCAGTATTTT
few TRBJ1-5 NA TRBV5-8 CASSHGGFYSNQPQHF TGTGCCAGCAGCCATGGTGGGTTCTATAGCAATCAGCCCCAGCATTTT
NA TRBJ2-2 TRBD1 TRBV9 CASSVTGTGELFF TGTGCCAGCAGCGTGACAGGGACCGGGGAGCTGTTTTTT
NA TRBJ1-1 NA TRBV14 CASSPIAGIDGRTEAFF TGTGCCAGCAGCCCCATCGCAGGGATCGACGGACGTACGGAAGCTTTCTTT
NA TRBJ2-1 NA TRBV4-2 CASSQDGGRAYNEQFF TGTGCCAGCAGCCAAGATGGTGGCAGGGCATACAATGAGCAGTTCTTC
NA TRBJ2-7 NA TRBV28 CASSLWPDGQYF TGTGCCAGCAGTTTATGGCCGGACGGGCAGTACTTC
NA TRBJ2-6 NA TRBV7-8 CASSLTAGGAGANVLTF TGTGCCAGCAGCTTAACCGCTGGGGGCGCTGGGGCCAACGTCCTGACTTTC
NA TRBJ2-5 TRBD1 TRBV28 CASSSGTGGATQYF TGTGCCAGCAGTTCCGGGACAGGGGGCGCGACCCAGTACTTC
NA TRBJ2-1 NA TRBV24-1 CATSDRVHNEQFF TGTGCCACCAGTGACAGAGTCCACAATGAGCAGTTCTTC